The 23 T cell receptor beta chains below all came from one sample that was sequenced in a study of shared clonotypes between healthy human individuals. Repertoires were generated with immunoSEQ multiplex PCR, while TCRdb's copy carries only in-frame clones and drops some. The sample consists of roughly 2.4 million clones, around 95% of them appearing once. Sequences were obtained from naive CD4+ T cells sorted from blood. Subset specified: CD45RA+ positively selected. The receptors here all came from a man between 18 and 35 years old in good health.

The V call is TRBV7-9, the J call TRBJ2-7; 10 nucleotides match TRBD2. Trimming removed 5 bases from V and 4 bases from J; junction bases left unmatched: 8. The length of the CDR3 is 15 residues. Germline V gene data show CDR1 as SEHNR and CDR2 as FQNEAQ (reference sequence). The CDR3 loop is CASSEGTSVPYEQYF. The CDR3 region has the DNA TGTGCCAGCAGCGAAGGGACTAGCGTACCTTACGAGCAGTACTTC.

The chain is built from TRBV19 and TRBJ2-5; D is uncertain. Looked up from germline, CDR1 is LNHDA and CDR2 is SQIVND (reference sequence). Trimming removed 10 bases at V and 0 bases at J, with 3 bases between. The CDR3 covers 10 residues. In DNA form, the CDR3 reads TGTGCCAAAGACCAAGAGACCCAGTACTTC. This encodes CAKDQETQYF. Full variable domain (remainder filled in from reference TRBV19 and TRBJ2-5): DGGITQSPKYLFRKEGQNVTLSCEQNLNHDAMYWYRQDPGQGLRLIYYSQIVNDFQKGDIAEGYSVSREKKESFPLTVTSAQKNPTAFYLCAKDQETQYFGPGTRLLVL.

The rearrangement links TRBV10-3 to TRBJ2-3; TRBD2 is a possible D gene (5 bases). V was pared by 3 bases and J by 0 bases, with 7 bases between. The CDR3 is 14 residues long. The germline V gene has CDR1 ENHRY and CDR2 SYGVKD. CDR3: CAISERTSTDTQYF. DNA of the CDR3: TGTGCCATCAGTGAAAGGACTAGCACAGATACGCAGTATTTT.

J is TRBJ2-7 and V is TRBV27; the match to TRBD2 covers 13 bases. This CDR3 comprises 16 residues. V trimming: 4 bases; J trimming: 2 bases; junction bases outside the gene matches: 5. Germline loops: CDR1 MNHEY, CDR2 SMNVEV (reference sequence). CDR3 region: CASSSPGLAGTYEQYF. CDR3 DNA: TGTGCCAGCAGTTCACCGGGACTAGCGGGAACCTACGAGCAGTACTTC.

The chain uses TRBV6-6 and TRBJ1-1, with TRBD1 matching over 10 bases. The CDR3 extends over 13 amino acids. J was trimmed by 4 bases and V by 6 bases; bases with no gene match: 2. CDR1 MNHNY and CDR2 SVGAGI come from the germline V gene (reference sequence). The CDR3 bases are TGTGCCAGCAGAGACAGGGGGCTCACTGAAGCTTTCTTT. Translating it yields CASRDRGLTEAFF.

The J gene is TRBJ1-4, the V gene TRBV30; 7 nucleotides agree with TRBD1. Germline V gene sequence: CDR1 GTSNPN, CDR2 SVGIG (reference sequence). V lost 8 bases, J lost 10 bases, and 10 bases stayed unmatched. The length of the CDR3 is 12 residues. Here the CDR3 DNA reads TGTGCCGGGGGGGAACAGGGGCGAAAACTGTTTTTT. Its translation is CAGGEQGRKLFF.

With respect to this clone: In the same sample, other DNA sequences code for this CDR3. The chain couples TRBV19 to TRBJ1-2; 10 nucleotides line up with TRBD1. Trimming cost V 5 bases and J 5 bases; bases outside gene matches: 2. CDR1 is LNHDA, CDR2 SQIVND, per germline (reference sequence). The CDR3 is made up of 13 amino acids. The CDR3: CASSRDRGYGYTF. In DNA form, the CDR3 reads TGTGCCAGTAGTCGGGACAGGGGATATGGCTACACCTTC. The entire variable domain, with the rest obtained from reference TRBV19 and TRBJ1-2, is as follows: DGGITQSPKYLFRKEGQNVTLSCEQNLNHDAMYWYRQDPGQGLRLIYYSQIVNDFQKGDIAEGYSVSREKKESFPLTVTSAQKNPTAFYLCASSRDRGYGYTFGSGTRLTVV.

Concerning this clone itself: This specimen includes other DNA sequences encoding the same CDR3. The genes are TRBV6-5 and TRBJ1-2, with D perhaps TRBD1 (6 bases). Trimming removed 2 bases at V and 2 bases at J, with 9 bases between. The germline V gene has CDR1 MNHEY and CDR2 SVGAGI. The CDR3 is 14 amino acids. CDR3 sequence: CASSYRDKNYGYTF. CDR3 coding DNA: TGTGCCAGCAGTTACCGGGACAAGAACTATGGCTACACCTTC.

The V gene is TRBV7-9, the J gene TRBJ2-5, with TRBD1 matching over 9 bases. Germline V lookup: CDR1 SEHNR, CDR2 FQNEAQ (reference sequence). This CDR3 spans 18 amino acids. V lost 2 bases and J lost 3; bases outside the gene matches: 13. CDR3 sequence (DNA): TGTGCCAGCAGCTTACTTGTTTGGGACAGGGTTTGGGAAGAGACCCAGTACTTC. Encoded protein: CASSLLVWDRVWEETQYF.

As to this clone: Other DNA sequences in the same sample also yield this CDR3. The gene calls are TRBV9 and TRBJ1-6, with TRBD1 as a possible D gene (5 bases). The V gene's germline CDR1 is SGDLS and CDR2 YYNGEE. The ends were cut back, 0 bases at V and 8 bases at J, with 9 bases in the middle. The CDR3 consists of 14 residues. DNA for the CDR3: TGTGCCAGCAGCGTAGGTCGGGGCGATTCACCCCTCCACTTT. This translates into CASSVGRGDSPLHF.

J is TRBJ2-4 and V is TRBV7-2, with D tentatively TRBD1 (6 bases). Trimming cost V 3 bases and J 0 bases, with 12 bases left between them. Germline loops: CDR1 SGHTA, CDR2 FQGNSA. The CDR3 has 16 amino acids. The CDR3 sequence: CASSFSRGSAKNIQYF. Written as DNA, the CDR3 is TGTGCCAGCAGCTTTTCCAGGGGTTCAGCCAAAAACATTCAGTACTTC.

A remark on this clone: The sample holds other DNA sequences that translate to the same CDR3. The CDR3 DNA is TGCGCCAGCAGTGAGTCTCCGGGGCAAGAGACCCAGTACTTC. The encoded protein is CASSESPGQETQYF. The V gene is TRBV10-1, the J gene TRBJ2-5; D perhaps matches TRBD2 (5 bases). This CDR3 region has 14 residues. Trimming took off 0 bases at V and 2 bases at J, with 7 bases between the two ends. Germline-derived CDR1 and CDR2 are WNHNN and SYGVQD (reference sequence).

In DNA, the CDR3 is TGTGCCAGCAGCTTATTGAGGGGAGCGGGGGTGGATGAAAAACTGTTTTTT. This codes for CASSLLRGAGVDEKLFF. This chain uses TRBV7-2 with TRBJ1-4; possibly TRBD1 for D (5 bases). Between the trimmed V and J ends, which lost 2 bases and 6 bases, there was a span of 19 bases. Germline V CDR1 and CDR2: SGHTA, FQGNSA. The CDR3 covers 17 residues. Full variable domain (missing parts from reference TRBV7-2 and TRBJ1-4): GAGVSQSPSNKVTEKGKDVELRCDPISGHTALYWYRQSLGQGLEFLIYFQGNSAPDKSGLPSDRFSAERTGGSVSTLTIQRTQQEDSAVYLCASSLLRGAGVDEKLFFGSGTQLSVL.

The chain joins TRBV5-1 to TRBJ2-3; D unclear. The germline CDR1 and CDR2 sequences are SGHRS and YFSETQ. Trimming took 2 bases from V and 2 from J, leaving 12 bases between them. This CDR3 comprises 15 residues. CDR3 loop: CASSLLGAATDTQYF. In DNA, the CDR3 is TGCGCCAGCAGCTTATTGGGCGCGGCCACAGATACGCAGTATTTT. Drawing the rest from reference TRBV5-1 and TRBJ2-3, the complete variable domain is KAGVTQTPRYLIKTRGQQVTLSCSPISGHRSVSWYQQTPGQGLQFLFEYFSETQRNKGNFPGRFSGRQFSNSRSEMNVSTLELGDSALYLCASSLLGAATDTQYFGPGTRLTVL.

CDR3 sequence: CASSLGGGGAPDTQYF. The CDR3 DNA is TGTGCCAGCAGCTTAGGTGGCGGGGGGGCCCCAGATACGCAGTATTTT. V is TRBV7-9 and J is TRBJ2-3, with 9 positions matching TRBD2. Germline assignment: CDR1 SEHNR and CDR2 FQNEAQ (reference sequence). J was trimmed by 4 bases and V by 1 base; bases with no gene match: 6. This CDR3 has 16 amino acids. Combining the CDR3 with reference TRBV7-9 and TRBJ2-3 gives the whole variable domain DTGVSQNPRHKITKRGQNVTFRCDPISEHNRLYWYRQTLGQGPEFLTYFQNEAQLEKSRLLSDRFSAERPKGSFSTLEIQRTEQGDSAMYLCASSLGGGGAPDTQYFGPGTRLTVL.

This chain uses TRBV7-9 with TRBJ1-1; the D is unclear. V was cut by 0 bases and J by 7 bases, with 15 bases left in between. The germline V gene has CDR1 SEHNR and CDR2 FQNEAQ (reference sequence). CDR3 length: 15 residues. The CDR3 nucleotides read TGTGCCAGCAGCTTAGCGCGGGCAGGACTGTATGAAGCTTTCTTT. Translating gives CASSLARAGLYEAFF.

V is TRBV4-2 and J is TRBJ1-5; maybe TRBD1 (5 bases). Germline V CDR1 and CDR2: LGHNA, YNFKEQ. This CDR3 spans 16 amino acids. The germline V and J ends were trimmed by 0 bases and 6 bases, with 15 bases remaining between them. In DNA, the CDR3 is TGTGCCAGCAGCCAAGATAGCCAGGGTTGGGGTCAGCCCCAGCATTTT. Amino acid sequence: CASSQDSQGWGQPQHF.

This chain uses TRBV7-2 with TRBJ1-3, with no clear D. Germline V gene lookup returns CDR1 SGHTA and CDR2 FQGNSA. The CDR3 totals 15 residues. The germline V and J ends were trimmed by 2 bases and 4 bases, with 12 bases remaining between them. CDR3 region: CASSLNPTSGNTIYF. DNA of the CDR3: TGTGCCAGCAGCTTAAACCCTACCTCCGGAAACACCATATATTTT.

This chain joins TRBV6-5 and TRBJ1-6; 10 bases match TRBD1. CDR1 and CDR2 (germline): MNHEY, SVGAGI. CDR3 length equals 14 residues. J was trimmed by 14 bases and V by 6 bases; bases with no gene match: 10. The CDR3 region has the DNA TGTGCCAGCAGCCCCGGGACAGGGGATCGGTCCCTCCACTTT. Its translation: CASSPGTGDRSLHF.

The V gene is TRBV19, the J gene TRBJ2-3; D is possibly TRBD2 (5 bases). Looked up from germline, CDR1 is LNHDA and CDR2 is SQIVND (reference sequence). The CDR3 is 15 residues long. Between the trimmed V and J ends, which lost 6 bases and 0 bases, there was a span of 13 bases. CDR3 sequence (DNA): TGTGCCAGTAGGGCACTAGGTGCTAGCACAGATACGCAGTATTTT. Its protein product is CASRALGASTDTQYF.

This chain connects TRBV4-3 to TRBJ2-1, with 10 bases identical to TRBD2. Germline-derived CDR1 and CDR2 are LGHNA and YSLEER. The CDR3 length is 16 residues. With V trimmed by 0 bases and J by 8 bases, 7 bases remained unmatched. The CDR3 loop is CASSQDGLAGVHEQFF. The CDR3 nucleotides are TGCGCCAGCAGCCAAGACGGTCTAGCGGGAGTTCATGAGCAGTTCTTC.

Notes on this clone: Other DNA variants within this sample encode the same CDR3. The gene calls are TRBV5-1 and TRBJ2-5, with D perhaps TRBD2 (6 bases). Trimming shortened V by 0 bases and J by 2 bases, and 8 bases separated the two germline ends. This CDR3 has 14 amino acids. Germline assignment: CDR1 SGHRS and CDR2 YFSETQ. CDR3 in amino acids: CASSLGAGQETQYF. For the CDR3, the DNA is TGCGCCAGCAGCTTGGGGGCGGGACAAGAGACCCAGTACTTC.

The chain carries TRBV7-9 and TRBJ1-4, with D possibly matching TRBD1 (5 bases). Trimming pared 3 bases from V and 14 bases from J, leaving 19 bases between. Germline loops: CDR1 SEHNR, CDR2 FQNEAQ (reference sequence). The CDR3 totals 14 residues. The DNA of the CDR3 is TGTGCCAGCAGCTTTTTAATGGGGCAGGGAAATCTGTTTTTT. It specifies CASSFLMGQGNLFF. The full variable domain, rest sourced from reference TRBV7-9 and TRBJ1-4, is DTGVSQNPRHKITKRGQNVTFRCDPISEHNRLYWYRQTLGQGPEFLTYFQNEAQLEKSRLLSDRFSAERPKGSFSTLEIQRTEQGDSAMYLCASSFLMGQGNLFFGSGTQLSVL.